This T cell receptor (beta chain) was recovered during a study of Ad26.COV2.S vaccination and SARS-CoV-2 variants. The sample's treatment: roughly 19 received Ad26.COV2.S at low or high dose, single or two shots; about 5 received placebo; per-sample allocation not given. Sampling took place 63 days after the first vaccine or placebo injection. An adult aged 18-55 years in Boston served as the donor. Vaccination used an Ad26 vector expressing Wuhan-strain SARS-CoV-2 spike. Germline CDR1 reads SEHNR; CDR2 reads FQNEAQ (reference sequence). Trimming removed 1 base from V and 6 bases from J, with 10 bases in between. The CDR3 loop spans 14 amino acids. Profiling relied on immunoSEQ multiplex PCR, and the TCRdb table lists in-frame clones only, not all of them. The sample records about 480,000 clones, roughly nine tenths being singletons.

The chain uses TRBV7-9 and TRBJ2-1; D is perhaps TRBD1 (6 bases). The sequence was obtained from a person aged 18-60 years who received the Ad26.COV2.S COVID-19 vaccine or a placebo. Sequenced here: peripheral blood, sampled in a trial of Ad26.COV2.S vaccine versus placebo. CDR3 DNA sequence: TGTGCCAGCAGCTTAGGTGGCAGGGGCAATGAGCAGTTCTTC. It specifies CASSLGGRGNEQFF.